The 5 T cell receptor beta chains listed next were all sequenced from one sample in a study of Ad26.COV2.S vaccination and SARS-CoV-2 variants (dated by TCRdb to the early 2020s). Library construction relied on the immunoSEQ multiplex PCR assay. TCRdb re-hosts the immuneACCESS table, in-frame sequences only. Its copies lack some clones; in the studies checked, an unresolved V gene accounts for under half of them, and the cause for the rest is not known. The table for this sample lists more than 40,000 clones; 83% of them were counted only once. Together, the top ten hold approximately 44% of the sample. Per the publication, the time point label means: individuals recovered from natural SARS-CoV-2 infection. The source material was peripheral blood, sampled after recovery from COVID-19. The source is a human donor who had recovered from COVID-19.

The chain recombines TRBV29-1 with TRBJ2-3; 12 bases match TRBD2. Germline V CDR1 and CDR2: SQVTM, ANQGSEA. V shed 7 bases and J 4 bases; nucleotides not matched to a gene: 9. The CDR3 contains 15 residues. In nucleotides, the CDR3 is TGCAGCGGGGATTATGCTAGCGGGAGGGCAGATACGCAGTATTTT. Translation: CSGDYASGRADTQYF.

A few counts support this clone. J is TRBJ1-1 and V is TRBV29-1; D possibly corresponds to TRBD1 (5 bases). V lost 5 bases to trimming and J lost 0 bases, with 10 bases between them. The V gene's germline CDR1 is SQVTM and CDR2 ANQGSEA. There are 13 residues in the CDR3. CDR3 sequence: CSVPGHMNTEAFF. In DNA, the CDR3 is TGCAGCGTTCCCGGACACATGAACACTGAAGCTTTCTTT.

The V and J genes are TRBV3-1 (or the pseudogene TRBV3-2) and TRBJ2-5; D remains ambiguous. CDR3 length equals 14 residues. The germline CDR1 and CDR2 sequences are LGHDT and YNNKEL (reference sequence). V was cut by 4 bases and J by 5 bases, with 14 bases left in between. The CDR3 DNA reads TGTGCCAGCAGCCCGAGCTGGGATGGGGAGACCCAGTACTTC. Amino acid sequence: CASSPSWDGETQYF.

The chain carries TRBV20-1 and TRBJ1-2; unclear D gene. The germline V and J ends were trimmed by 0 bases and 3 bases, with 2 bases remaining between them. The CDR3 spans 11 residues. Looked up from germline, CDR1 is DFQATT and CDR2 is SNEGSKA (reference sequence). CDR3 bases: TGCAGTGCTAGAGACCACTATGGCTACACCTTC. Translation: CSARDHYGYTF.

The chain links TRBV5-1 to TRBJ1-6; possible D gene TRBD1, 5 bases. V was pared by 0 bases and J by 6 bases, with 10 bases between. Germline V gene lookup returns CDR1 SGHRS and CDR2 YFSETQ. The CDR3 spans 15 residues. The CDR3 here is CASSLEGPINSPLHF. DNA for the CDR3: TGCGCCAGCAGCTTGGAGGGGCCGATTAATTCACCCCTCCACTTT.